This entry lists 14 T cell receptor beta chains sequenced from one sample in a study of T-cell memory formation after mild COVID-19. Using its own MiXCR run on the 5' RACE reads, TCRdb lists one record per CDR3 protein. The sample lists approximately 180,000 distinct CDR3 sequences, roughly 16% occurring once. The sequenced material came from PBMCs or a T cell subset sorted from them (not recorded which). The receptors derive from an adult woman who had mild COVID-19 (a few samples of this study predate the infection). Cell type and time point are not known.

The J gene is TRBJ1-2, the V gene TRBV6-5, with TRBD1 as a possible D gene (6 bases). The germline V gene encodes CDR1 MNHEY and CDR2 SVGAGI. This CDR3 is 15 amino acids long. V gave up 2 bases and J gave up 3 bases, with 13 bases separating them. The CDR3: CASSYRGGTDYGYTF. Here the CDR3 DNA reads TGTGCCAGCAGTTACCGCGGGGGCACCGACTATGGCTACACCTTC.

The genes are TRBV5-1 and TRBJ1-6, with 7 bases matching TRBD1. The germline gives CDR1 SGHRS, CDR2 YFSETQ. V was clipped by 7 bases and J by 7 bases; unmatched bases: 14. CDR3 length equals 16 residues. The CDR3 is CASQEWTGSANSPLHF. Written as DNA, the CDR3 is TGCGCCAGCCAAGAATGGACAGGCTCAGCGAATTCACCCCTCCACTTT.

The rearrangement links TRBV10-3 to TRBJ2-7, with TRBD1 identical over 7 bases. This CDR3 contains 11 residues. Germline values: CDR1 ENHRY, CDR2 SYGVKD. The junction had 6 bases not matched to a gene; V was cut back by 9 bases and J by 7 bases. The CDR3 sequence is CAIGTAQEQYF. The CDR3 bases are TGTGCCATTGGGACAGCTCAAGAGCAGTACTTC.

This clonotype occurred many times. Here the CDR3 reads CASSFGGSGANVLTF. CDR3 nucleotides: TGTGCCAGCAGCTTCGGGGGATCTGGGGCCAACGTCCTGACTTTC. This chain connects TRBV7-2 to TRBJ2-6; D might be TRBD2 (6 bases). The CDR3 extends over 15 amino acids. Trimming removed 3 bases from V and 1 base from J, with 7 bases in between. Germline V gene data show CDR1 as SGHTA and CDR2 as FQGNSA.

The chain joins TRBV7-8 to TRBJ1-2; unclear D gene. V shed 5 bases and J shed 4 bases, with 20 bases lying between them. Germline lookup yields CDR1 SGHVS and CDR2 FQNEAQ. The CDR3 sequence is 16 residues long. The CDR3 DNA sequence: TGTGCCAGCAGCCCACGGGTTGGCTCTCCGAGCTATGGCTACACCTTC. It is translated as CASSPRVGSPSYGYTF. Filled out from reference TRBV7-8 and TRBJ1-2, the complete variable domain reads GAGVSQSPRYKVAKRGQDVALRCDPISGHVSLFWYQQALGQGPEFLTYFQNEAQLDKSGLPSDRFFAERPEGSVSTLKIQRTQQEDSAVYLCASSPRVGSPSYGYTFGSGTRLTVV.

The gene calls are TRBV24-1 and TRBJ2-1, with a possible D match to TRBD2 (5 bases). Trimming cost V 9 bases and J 0 bases, with 8 bases left between them. Germline V gene sequence: CDR1 KGHDR, CDR2 SFDVKD. CDR3 size: 13 residues. The CDR3 bases are TGTGCCACCGTAGGGAGCTCCTACAATGAGCAGTTCTTC. This encodes CATVGSSYNEQFF.

This clonotype was seen a handful of times. The genes are TRBV23-1 and TRBJ1-6, with 12 positions matching TRBD1. TRBV23-1 carries the ORF label, with uncertain function. This CDR3 contains 23 residues. V lost 3 bases, J lost 11 bases, and 29 bases stayed unmatched. The CDR3 spells CASSQRTRDRGHPYTQLVTPLHF. The CDR3 DNA is TGCGCCAGCAGTCAGAGGACCCGGGACAGGGGGCATCCGTATACGCAACTCGTTACACCCCTCCACTTT.

The chain recombines TRBV18 with TRBJ2-7; TRBD1 matches 7 bases. This CDR3 comprises 14 residues. With V trimmed by 1 base and J by 1 base, 1 base remained unmatched. Germline assignment: CDR1 KGHSH and CDR2 LQKENI. This CDR3 is CASSPQGASYEQYF. Here the CDR3 DNA reads TGTGCCAGCTCACCACAGGGGGCTTCCTACGAGCAGTACTTC.

This clonotype turned up a few times. V and J are TRBV5-1 and TRBJ1-1; no clear D. Germline V lookup: CDR1 SGHRS, CDR2 YFSETQ. V gave up 0 bases and J gave up 0 bases, with 9 bases separating them. The length of the CDR3 is 15 residues. The CDR3 DNA follows: TGCGCCAGCAGCTTGGAGGCGACCATGAACACTGAAGCTTTCTTT. This translates into CASSLEATMNTEAFF.

This chain joins TRBV20-1 and TRBJ2-3; 9 positions match TRBD2. There are 17 residues in the CDR3. CDR1 and CDR2 from the germline V gene are DFQATT and SNEGSKA (reference sequence). Losses at the gene ends were 6 bases for V and 6 bases for J; bases not matched to a gene: 19. Here the CDR3 reads CSAKVSGARGGRDTQYF. Written as DNA, the CDR3 is TGCAGTGCGAAAGTTTCGGGTGCGCGGGGGGGCCGGGATACGCAGTATTTT.

This clonotype has just a few counts. The V and J genes are TRBV5-1 and TRBJ1-2, with TRBD1 identical over 11 bases. Looked up from germline, CDR1 is SGHRS and CDR2 is YFSETQ. V lost 1 base, J lost 9 bases, and 5 bases stayed unmatched. The CDR3 runs to 14 residues. The CDR3 region has the DNA TGCGCCAGCAGCTTGACGGGACAGGGGGTGCGCTACACCTTC. Amino acid sequence: CASSLTGQGVRYTF. Combining the CDR3 with reference TRBV5-1 and TRBJ1-2 gives the whole variable domain KAGVTQTPRYLIKTRGQQVTLSCSPISGHRSVSWYQQTPGQGLQFLFEYFSETQRNKGNFPGRFSGRQFSNSRSEMNVSTLELGDSALYLCASSLTGQGVRYTFGSGTRLTVV.

The gene calls are TRBV7-9 and TRBJ1-1; possibly TRBD1 for D (5 bases). CDR3 length equals 12 residues. Germline CDR1 SEHNR, CDR2 FQNEAQ (reference sequence). V was shortened by 2 bases and J by 6 bases, with 7 bases between the two germline ends. The CDR3 region is CASSLLGAEAFF. In nucleotides, the CDR3 is TGTGCCAGCAGCTTACTAGGGGCTGAAGCTTTCTTT.

The V call is TRBV27, the J call TRBJ1-6, with D perhaps TRBD1 (6 bases). Trimming took 4 bases from V and 4 from J, leaving 14 bases between them. This CDR3 comprises 16 residues. Germline V gene lookup returns CDR1 MNHEY and CDR2 SMNVEV (reference sequence). The CDR3: CASSSGHGSYNSPLHF. Written as DNA, the CDR3 is TGTGCCAGCAGTTCGGGACACGGGAGTTATAATTCACCCCTCCACTTT.

This clonotype has only a few counts. This rearrangement joins TRBV20-1 to TRBJ2-7; 12 nucleotides match TRBD1. The length of the CDR3 is 14 residues. Germline-derived CDR1 and CDR2 are DFQATT and SNEGSKA (reference sequence). The trim removed 5 bases at V and 5 bases at J, leaving 7 bases unmatched. CDR3 protein: CSAGPGQGADEQYF. CDR3 DNA: TGCAGTGCTGGCCCGGGACAGGGGGCAGACGAGCAGTACTTC.